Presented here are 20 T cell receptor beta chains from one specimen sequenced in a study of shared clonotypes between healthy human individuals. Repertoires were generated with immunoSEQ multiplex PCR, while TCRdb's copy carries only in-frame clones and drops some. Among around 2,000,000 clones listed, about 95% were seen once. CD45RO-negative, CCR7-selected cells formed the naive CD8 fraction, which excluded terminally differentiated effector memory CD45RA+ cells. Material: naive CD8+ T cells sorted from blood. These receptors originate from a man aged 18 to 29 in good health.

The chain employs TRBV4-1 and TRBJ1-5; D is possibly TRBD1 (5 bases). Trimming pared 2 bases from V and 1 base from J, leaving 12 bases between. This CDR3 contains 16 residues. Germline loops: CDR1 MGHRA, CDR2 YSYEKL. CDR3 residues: CASSQLQGASNQPQHF. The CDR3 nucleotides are TGCGCCAGCAGCCAATTGCAGGGCGCGAGCAATCAGCCCCAGCATTTT.

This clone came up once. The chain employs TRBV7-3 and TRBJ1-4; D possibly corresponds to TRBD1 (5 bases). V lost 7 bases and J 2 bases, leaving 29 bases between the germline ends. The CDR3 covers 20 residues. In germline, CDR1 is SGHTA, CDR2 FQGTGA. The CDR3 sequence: CASTTKTGRHPQLTNEKLFF. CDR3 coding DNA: TGTGCCAGCACCACTAAAACGGGACGACATCCACAGCTCACTAATGAAAAACTGTTTTTT.

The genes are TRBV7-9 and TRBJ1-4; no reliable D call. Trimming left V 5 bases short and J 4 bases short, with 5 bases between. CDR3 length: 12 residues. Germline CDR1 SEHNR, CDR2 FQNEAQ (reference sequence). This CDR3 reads CASSPGNEKLFF. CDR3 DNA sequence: TGTGCCAGCAGCCCCGGTAATGAAAAACTGTTTTTT. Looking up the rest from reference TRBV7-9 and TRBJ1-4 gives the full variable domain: DTGVSQNPRHKITKRGQNVTFRCDPISEHNRLYWYRQTLGQGPEFLTYFQNEAQLEKSRLLSDRFSAERPKGSFSTLEIQRTEQGDSAMYLCASSPGNEKLFFGSGTQLSVL.

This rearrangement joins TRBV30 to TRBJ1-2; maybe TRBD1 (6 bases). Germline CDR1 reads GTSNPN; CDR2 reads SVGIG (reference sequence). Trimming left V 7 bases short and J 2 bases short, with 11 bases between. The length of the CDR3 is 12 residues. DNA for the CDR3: TGTGCCTTGGGGGCGGAGAACTATGGCTACACCTTC. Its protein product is CALGAENYGYTF.

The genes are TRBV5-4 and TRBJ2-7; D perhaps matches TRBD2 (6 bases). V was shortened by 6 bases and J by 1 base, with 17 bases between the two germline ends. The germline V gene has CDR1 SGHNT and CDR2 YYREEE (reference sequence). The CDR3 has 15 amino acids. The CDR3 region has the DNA TGTGCCAGCAACTTACTGGGAGGACGGTCCTACGAGCAGTACTTC. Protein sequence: CASNLLGGRSYEQYF.

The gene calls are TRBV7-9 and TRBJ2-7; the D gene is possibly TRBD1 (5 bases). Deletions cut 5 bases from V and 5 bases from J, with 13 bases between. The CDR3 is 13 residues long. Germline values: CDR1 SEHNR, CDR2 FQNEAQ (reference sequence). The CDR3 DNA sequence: TGTGCCAGCAGCCCCCCCAGGGCGGACGAGCAGTACTTC. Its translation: CASSPPRADEQYF.

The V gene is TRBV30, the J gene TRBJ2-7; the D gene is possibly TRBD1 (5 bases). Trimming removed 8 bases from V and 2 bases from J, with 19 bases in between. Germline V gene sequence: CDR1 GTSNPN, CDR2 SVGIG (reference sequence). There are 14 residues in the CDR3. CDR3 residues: CASVGVGEAYEQYF. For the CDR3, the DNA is TGTGCCAGTGTAGGGGTCGGCGAGGCCTACGAGCAGTACTTC.

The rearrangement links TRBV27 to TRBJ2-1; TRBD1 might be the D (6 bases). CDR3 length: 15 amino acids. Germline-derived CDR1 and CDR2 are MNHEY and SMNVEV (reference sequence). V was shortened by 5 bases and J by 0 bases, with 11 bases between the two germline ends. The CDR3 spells CASSAGTNSYNEQFF. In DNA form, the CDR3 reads TGTGCCAGCAGTGCCGGGACAAACTCCTACAATGAGCAGTTCTTC.

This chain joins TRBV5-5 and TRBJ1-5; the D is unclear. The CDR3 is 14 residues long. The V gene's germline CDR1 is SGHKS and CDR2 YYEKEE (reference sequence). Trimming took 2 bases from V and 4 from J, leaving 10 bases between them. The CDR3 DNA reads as TGTGCCAGCAGCTTCAGGTCAGATAATCAGCCCCAGCATTTT. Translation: CASSFRSDNQPQHF.

The CDR3 loop reads CASSDRQGAYEQYF. Written as DNA, the CDR3 is TGTGCCAGCAGTGACCGACAGGGGGCCTACGAGCAGTACTTC. This rearrangement joins TRBV25-1 to TRBJ2-7, with 9 positions matching TRBD1. This CDR3 contains 14 residues. J was trimmed by 2 bases and V by 3 bases; bases with no gene match: 2. CDR1 is MGHDK and CDR2 is SYGVNS in the germline V gene.

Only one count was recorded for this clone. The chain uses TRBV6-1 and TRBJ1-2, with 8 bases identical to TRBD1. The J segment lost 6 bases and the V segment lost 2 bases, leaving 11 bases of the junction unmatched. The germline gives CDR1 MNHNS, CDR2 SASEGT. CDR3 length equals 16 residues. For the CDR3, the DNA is TGTGCCAGCAGTGAATTTATGGGGCAGGGGGCAAATGGCTACACCTTC. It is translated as CASSEFMGQGANGYTF.

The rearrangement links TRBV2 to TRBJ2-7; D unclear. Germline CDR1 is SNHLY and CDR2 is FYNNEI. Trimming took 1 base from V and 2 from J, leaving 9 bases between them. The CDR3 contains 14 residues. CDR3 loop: CASSEGPETYEQYF. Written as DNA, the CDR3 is TGTGCCAGCAGTGAAGGCCCAGAAACCTACGAGCAGTACTTC.

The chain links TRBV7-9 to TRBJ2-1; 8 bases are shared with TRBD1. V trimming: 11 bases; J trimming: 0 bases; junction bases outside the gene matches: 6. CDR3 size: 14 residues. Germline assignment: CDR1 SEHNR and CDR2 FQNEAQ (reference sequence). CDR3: CASYGTGSYNEQFF. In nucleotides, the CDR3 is TGTGCCTCCTACGGGACAGGCTCCTACAATGAGCAGTTCTTC.

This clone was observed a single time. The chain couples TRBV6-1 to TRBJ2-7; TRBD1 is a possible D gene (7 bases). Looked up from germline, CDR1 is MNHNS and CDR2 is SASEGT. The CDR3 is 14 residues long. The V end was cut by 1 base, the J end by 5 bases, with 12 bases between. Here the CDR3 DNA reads TGTGCCAGCAGTGAAGATGACAGGGAGGACGAGCAGTACTTC. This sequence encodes CASSEDDREDEQYF.

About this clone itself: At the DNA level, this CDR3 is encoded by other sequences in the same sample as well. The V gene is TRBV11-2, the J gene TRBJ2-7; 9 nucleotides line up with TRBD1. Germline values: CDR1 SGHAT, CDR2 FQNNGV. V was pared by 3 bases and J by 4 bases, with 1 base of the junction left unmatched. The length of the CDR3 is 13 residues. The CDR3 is CASSFGQGYEQYF. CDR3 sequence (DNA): TGTGCCAGCAGCTTTGGACAGGGGTACGAGCAGTACTTC.

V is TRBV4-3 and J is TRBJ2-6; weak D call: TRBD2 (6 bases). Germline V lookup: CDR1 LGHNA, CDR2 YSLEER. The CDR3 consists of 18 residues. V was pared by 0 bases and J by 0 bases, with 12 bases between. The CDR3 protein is CASSQDTSRGSGANVLTF. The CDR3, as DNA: TGCGCCAGCAGCCAAGATACTAGCCGAGGCTCTGGGGCCAACGTCCTGACTTTC.

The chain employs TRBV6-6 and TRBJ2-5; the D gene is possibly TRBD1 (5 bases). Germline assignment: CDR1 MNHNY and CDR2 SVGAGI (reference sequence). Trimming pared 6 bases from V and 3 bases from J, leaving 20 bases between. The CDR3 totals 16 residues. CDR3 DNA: TGTGCCAGCAGCTTGGGTTTTGAAGGGGAAGAAGAGACCCAGTACTTC. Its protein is CASSLGFEGEEETQYF.

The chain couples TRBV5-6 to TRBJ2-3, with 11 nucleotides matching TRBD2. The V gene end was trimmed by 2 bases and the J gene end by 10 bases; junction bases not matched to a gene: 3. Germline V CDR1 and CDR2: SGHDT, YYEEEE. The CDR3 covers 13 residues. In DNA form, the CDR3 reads TGTGCCAGCAGCTTACTAGCGGGAGAAGCGCAGTATTTT. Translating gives CASSLLAGEAQYF.

CDR3 amino acids: CASSLERARELFF. Written as DNA, the CDR3 is TGTGCCAGCAGCTTAGAACGAGCCCGGGAGCTGTTTTTT. V and J are TRBV11-2 and TRBJ2-2, with D hard to call. V was cut by 0 bases and J by 9 bases, with 8 bases left in between. Per germline, CDR1 SGHAT and CDR2 FQNNGV. This CDR3 has 13 amino acids.

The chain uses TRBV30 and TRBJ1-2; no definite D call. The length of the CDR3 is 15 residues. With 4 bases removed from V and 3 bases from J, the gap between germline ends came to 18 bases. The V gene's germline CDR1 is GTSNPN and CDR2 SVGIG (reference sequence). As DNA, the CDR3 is TGTGCCTGGATTACTCCGACTCCGAGGCACTATGGCTACACCTTC. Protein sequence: CAWITPTPRHYGYTF.